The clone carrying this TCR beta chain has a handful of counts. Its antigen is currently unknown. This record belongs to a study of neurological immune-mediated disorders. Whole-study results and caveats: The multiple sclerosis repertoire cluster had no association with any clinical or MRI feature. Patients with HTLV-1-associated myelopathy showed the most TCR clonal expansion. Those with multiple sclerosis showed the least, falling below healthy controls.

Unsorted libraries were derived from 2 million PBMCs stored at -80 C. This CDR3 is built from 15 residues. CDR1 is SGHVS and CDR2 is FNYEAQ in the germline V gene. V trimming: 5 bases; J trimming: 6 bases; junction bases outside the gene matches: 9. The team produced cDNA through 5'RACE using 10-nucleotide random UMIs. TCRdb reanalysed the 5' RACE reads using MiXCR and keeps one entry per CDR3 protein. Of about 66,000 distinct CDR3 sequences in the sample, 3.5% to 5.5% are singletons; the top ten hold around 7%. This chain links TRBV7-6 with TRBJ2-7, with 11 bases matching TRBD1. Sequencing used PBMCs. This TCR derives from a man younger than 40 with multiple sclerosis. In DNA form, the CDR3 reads TGTGCCAGCAGCGGACGGACAGGGGGCTCCGGCGAGCAGTACTTC. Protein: CASSGRTGGSGEQYF.